This T cell receptor beta chain was identified in a study of CD8+ T cells in alopecia areata. Sorting of PBMCs yielded the CD4+ and CD8+ T cells. V gave up 4 bases and J gave up 6 bases; unmatched junction bases: 4. Germline CDR1 SGHDT, CDR2 YYEEEE. The CDR3 covers 13 residues. Extraction and reverse transcription of RNA yielded cDNA as the sequencing template. The method was immunoSEQ multiplex PCR; TCRdb's version includes in-frame clones alone and lacks a portion of them. The sample yields around 210,000 clones, just over 55% seen once. To note about this clone: What it binds is unknown.

Study findings and constraints: Possibly because of HLA-related factors, TCR sharing was less clear across patients than in mice.

This chain joins TRBV5-6 and TRBJ1-2, with 9 bases matching TRBD1. The sequence came from a human donor in good health. The specimen sequenced was CD8+ T cells sorted from blood. In DNA form, the CDR3 reads TGTGCCAGCAGCGCCGGGACAGGGAATGGCTACACCTTC. Protein: CASSAGTGNGYTF.